This is a list of T cell receptor beta chains from one sample in a study of cytomegalovirus exposure and HLA in healthy donors. Sequencing was performed with immunoSEQ multiplex PCR; in TCRdb, only in-frame clones are kept and a portion is missing. This table has around 150,000 clones, roughly 80% appearing once. Sequenced: PBMCs. These TCRs come from a man between 18 and 29 years old in good health and CMV-seropositive. The CDR3 runs from the conserved cysteine through the conserved F or W. D genes are given only for firm matches. Only some rows state a clone size, as once, few, many or a class for expanded clones.

CDR3: CAWGTEPNSPLHF
DNA: TGTGCCTGGGGGACAGAGCCGAATTCACCCCTCCACTTT
D: TRBD1
J: TRBJ1-6
V: TRBV30
size: .

CDR3: CASSPGDSNQPQHF
DNA: TGTGCCAGCTCACCGGGAGATAGCAATCAGCCCCAGCATTTT
D: .
J: TRBJ1-5
V: TRBV18
size: .

CDR3: CASSQERLASRKETQYF
DNA: TGCGCCAGCAGCCAAGAACGGCTAGCGTCACGAAAAGAGACCCAGTACTTC
D: .
J: TRBJ2-5
V: TRBV4-1
size: .

CDR3: CASSLEFGRVAEAFF
DNA: TGTGCCAGCAGCTTAGAATTCGGCAGGGTGGCTGAAGCTTTCTTT
D: .
J: TRBJ1-1
V: TRBV11-2
size: .

CDR3: CASSHLATGTYEQYF
DNA: TGCGCCAGCAGCCACCTTGCCACAGGAACCTACGAGCAGTACTTC
D: .
J: TRBJ2-7
V: TRBV4-1
size: .

CDR3: CASSLRLAGSYNEQFF
DNA: TGTGCCAGCAGCTTAAGACTAGCGGGGTCCTACAATGAGCAGTTCTTC
D: TRBD2
J: TRBJ2-1
V: TRBV7-3
size: .

CDR3: CASSLYTDTQYF
DNA: TGTGCCAGCAGCCTGTACACAGATACGCAGTATTTT
D: .
J: TRBJ2-3
V: TRBV7-9
size: .

CDR3: CASSASRGNTEAFF
DNA: TGCGCCAGCAGTGCCTCCCGGGGGAACACTGAAGCTTTCTTT
D: .
J: TRBJ1-1
V: TRBV10-1
size: .

CDR3: CASSAGGAGYGYTF
DNA: TGTGCCAGCAGTGCGGGGGGCGCAGGGTATGGCTACACCTTC
D: .
J: TRBJ1-2
V: TRBV6-1
size: .

CDR3: CASTPGGRSEAFF
DNA: TGTGCCAGCACCCCAGGGGGGAGGAGTGAAGCTTTCTTT
D: TRBD1
J: TRBJ1-1
V: TRBV2
size: .

CDR3: CASSLGRGDYGYTF
DNA: TGTGCCAGCAGCTTAGGCAGGGGGGACTATGGCTACACCTTC
D: TRBD1
J: TRBJ1-2
V: TRBV7-9
size: .

CDR3: CASSLGASNNEQFF
DNA: TGCGCCAGCAGCTTGGGAGCGAGTAACAATGAGCAGTTCTTC
D: .
J: TRBJ2-1
V: TRBV5-1
size: .

CDR3: CASRSTTGGGQYF
DNA: TGTGCCAGTAGGTCGACGACAGGGGGTGGGCAGTACTTC
D: TRBD1
J: TRBJ2-7
V: TRBV19
size: .

CDR3: CASSYLQAGVDREQFF
DNA: TGTGCCAGCAGTTATCTCCAAGCGGGAGTCGACCGAGAGCAGTTCTTC
D: TRBD2
J: TRBJ2-1
V: TRBV6-5
size: once

CDR3: CASSQPGTSAGELFF
DNA: TGCGCCAGCAGCCAGCCCGGGACTAGCGCCGGGGAGCTGTTTTTT
D: TRBD2
J: TRBJ2-2
V: TRBV4-1
size: .

CDR3: CASSFHGQGTSGRDTQYF
DNA: TGTGCCAGCAGTTTTCACGGACAGGGGACGAGCGGGAGGGATACGCAGTATTTT
D: .
J: TRBJ2-3
V: TRBV27
size: .

CDR3: CASTAGEAFF
DNA: TGTGCCAGCACCGCAGGGGAAGCTTTCTTT
D: .
J: TRBJ1-1
V: TRBV2
size: .

CDR3: CASSARGTQYF
DNA: TGTGCCAGCAGCGCCAGGGGAACCCAGTACTTC
D: .
J: TRBJ2-5
V: TRBV5-6
size: .

CDR3: CAWRSVRVNEKLFF
DNA: TGTGCCTGGAGGTCGGTCAGGGTTAATGAAAAACTGTTTTTT
D: .
J: TRBJ1-4
V: TRBV30
size: .

CDR3: CASSWTGASYEQYF
DNA: TGTGCCAGCAGTTGGACAGGGGCCTCCTACGAGCAGTACTTC
D: TRBD1
J: TRBJ2-7
V: TRBV28
size: .

CDR3: CASSSQDYEQYF
DNA: TGTGCCAGTAGTAGCCAGGACTACGAGCAGTACTTC
D: .
J: TRBJ2-7
V: TRBV19
size: few

CDR3: CASSLVPRDASYEQYF
DNA: TGTGCCAGCAGCTTAGTGCCCAGGGATGCGTCCTACGAGCAGTACTTC
D: .
J: TRBJ2-7
V: TRBV7-8
size: .

CDR3: CASSPQTGSMAEAFF
DNA: TGCGCCAGCAGCCCTCAGACAGGGAGTATGGCTGAAGCTTTCTTT
D: TRBD1
J: TRBJ1-1
V: TRBV4-1
size: once

CDR3: CASSQGHVTGGDENIQYF
DNA: TGTGCCAGCAGCCAAGGTCACGTGACAGGGGGGGATGAAAACATTCAGTACTTC
D: TRBD1
J: TRBJ2-4
V: TRBV27
size: .